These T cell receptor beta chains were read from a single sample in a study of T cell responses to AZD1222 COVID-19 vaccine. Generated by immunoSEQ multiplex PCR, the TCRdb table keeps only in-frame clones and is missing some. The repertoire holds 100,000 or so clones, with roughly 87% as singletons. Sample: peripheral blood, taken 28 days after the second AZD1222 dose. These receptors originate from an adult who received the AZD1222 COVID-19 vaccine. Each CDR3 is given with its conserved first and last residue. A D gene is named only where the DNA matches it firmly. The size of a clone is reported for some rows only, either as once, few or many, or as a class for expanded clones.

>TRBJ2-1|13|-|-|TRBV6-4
CASSVAVYNEQFF
TGTGCCAGCAGTGTAGCGGTCTACAATGAGCAGTTCTTC
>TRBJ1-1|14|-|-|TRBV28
CASSLKYGNTEAFF
TGTGCCAGCAGTTTAAAGTACGGCAACACTGAAGCTTTCTTT
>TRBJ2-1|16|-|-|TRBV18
CASSPPKGASYNEQFF
TGTGCCAGCTCACCCCCTAAAGGGGCCTCCTACAATGAGCAGTTCTTC
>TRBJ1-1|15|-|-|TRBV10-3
CAISPAAEVNTEAFF
TGTGCCATCAGCCCCGCGGCCGAGGTGAACACTGAAGCTTTCTTT
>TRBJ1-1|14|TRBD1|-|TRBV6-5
CASSRQGANTEAFF
TGTGCCAGCAGCCGACAGGGGGCGAACACTGAAGCTTTCTTT
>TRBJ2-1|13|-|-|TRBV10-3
CAIRGASRNEQFF
TGTGCCATCAGGGGGGCCAGCCGCAATGAGCAGTTCTTC
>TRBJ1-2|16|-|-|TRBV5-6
CASSLEVGQANYGYTF
TGTGCCAGCAGCTTGGAAGTAGGGCAAGCTAACTATGGCTACACCTTC
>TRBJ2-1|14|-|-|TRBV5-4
CASSYRGTAGEQFF
TGTGCCAGCAGCTACCGCGGCACGGCCGGTGAGCAGTTCTTC
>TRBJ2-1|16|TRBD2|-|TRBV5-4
CASSLEGLGRGDEQFF
TGTGCCAGCAGCTTGGAGGGACTAGGTCGAGGGGATGAGCAGTTCTTC
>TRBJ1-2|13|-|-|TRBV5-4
CASSLGQFYGYTF
TGTGCCAGCAGCTTGGGACAGTTCTATGGCTACACCTTC
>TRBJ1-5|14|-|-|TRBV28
CASRSGTVNQPQHF
TGTGCCAGCAGGTCCGGGACTGTCAATCAGCCCCAGCATTTT
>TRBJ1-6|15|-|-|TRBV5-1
CASSLRSINYSPLHF
TGCGCCAGCAGCTTGCGCTCTATAAATTATTCACCCCTCCACTTT
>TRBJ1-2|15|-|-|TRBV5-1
CASSLDFKGNYGYTF
TGCGCCAGCAGCTTGGATTTCAAAGGGAACTATGGCTACACCTTC
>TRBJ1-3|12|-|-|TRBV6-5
CASRGSGNTIYF
TGTGCCAGCCGGGGGTCTGGAAACACCATATATTTT
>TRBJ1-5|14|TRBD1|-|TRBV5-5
CASSENRGNQPQHF
TGTGCCAGCAGCGAAAACAGGGGAAATCAGCCCCAGCATTTT
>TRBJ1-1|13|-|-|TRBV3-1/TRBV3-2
CASSLDRNTEAFF
TGTGCCAGCAGCCTGGACAGAAACACTGAAGCTTTCTTT
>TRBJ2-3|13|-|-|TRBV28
CAYGAGNTDTQYF
TGTGCCTATGGGGCAGGGAACACAGATACGCAGTATTTT
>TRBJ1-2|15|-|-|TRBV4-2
CASSQQGPSHYGYTF
TGTGCCAGCAGCCAACAGGGGCCTAGTCACTATGGCTACACCTTC
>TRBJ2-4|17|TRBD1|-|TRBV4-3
CASSQGTGDFAKNIQYF
TGCGCCAGCAGCCAAGGGACAGGGGATTTTGCCAAAAACATTCAGTACTTC
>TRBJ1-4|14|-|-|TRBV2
CASSLTDADGKLFF
TGTGCCAGCAGTTTAACAGATGCCGATGGAAAACTGTTTTTT
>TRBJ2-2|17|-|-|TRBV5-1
CASSLAGTSMNTGELFF
TGCGCCAGCAGCTTGGCCGGGACATCCATGAACACCGGGGAGCTGTTTTTT
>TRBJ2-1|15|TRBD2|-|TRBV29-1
CSVRLAGKGYNEQFF
TGCAGCGTGAGACTAGCGGGGAAAGGTTACAATGAGCAGTTCTTC
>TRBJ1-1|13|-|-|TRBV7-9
CASISQGMTEAFF
TGTGCCAGCATCTCCCAGGGGATGACTGAAGCTTTCTTT
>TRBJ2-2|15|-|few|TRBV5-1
CASSLKDANTGELFF
TGCGCCAGCAGCTTGAAGGATGCGAACACCGGGGAGCTGTTTTTT
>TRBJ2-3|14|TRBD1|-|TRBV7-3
CASSPGTGADTQYF
TGTGCCAGCAGTCCAGGGACAGGGGCAGATACGCAGTATTTT
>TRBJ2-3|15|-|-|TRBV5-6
CASSFATASTDTQYF
TGTGCCAGCAGCTTCGCGACGGCTAGCACAGATACGCAGTATTTT
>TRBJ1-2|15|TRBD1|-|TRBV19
CASSKGTAINYGYTF
TGTGCCAGTAGCAAAGGGACAGCTATAAACTATGGCTACACCTTC
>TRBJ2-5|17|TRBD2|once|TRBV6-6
CASSPPPFSGRIETQYF
TGTGCCAGCAGTCCGCCCCCCTTTAGCGGGAGAATAGAGACCCAGTACTTC
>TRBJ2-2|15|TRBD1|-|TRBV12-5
CASGSGQGNTGELFF
TGTGCTAGTGGTTCGGGACAGGGCAACACCGGGGAGCTGTTTTTT
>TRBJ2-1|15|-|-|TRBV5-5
CASSLDRSSYNEQFF
TGTGCCAGCAGCTTGGACAGGAGCTCCTACAATGAGCAGTTCTTC
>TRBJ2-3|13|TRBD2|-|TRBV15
CATWQAGADTQYF
TGTGCCACCTGGCAAGCGGGAGCAGATACGCAGTATTTT
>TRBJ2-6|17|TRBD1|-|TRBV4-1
CASSRGTGNSGANVLTF
TGCGCCAGCAGCCGTGGGACAGGTAACTCTGGGGCCAACGTCCTGACTTTC
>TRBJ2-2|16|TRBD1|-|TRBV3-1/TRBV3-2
CASSPDRGRGTGELFF
TGTGCCAGCAGCCCGGACAGGGGGCGCGGGACCGGGGAGCTGTTTTTT
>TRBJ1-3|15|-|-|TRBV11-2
CASSSDGGSGNTIYF
TGTGCCAGCAGCTCCGACGGGGGCTCTGGAAACACCATATATTTT
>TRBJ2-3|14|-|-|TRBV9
CASQPGVSTDTQYF
TGTGCCAGCCAACCCGGCGTTAGCACAGATACGCAGTATTTT
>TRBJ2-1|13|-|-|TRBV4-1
CASSQTLATEQFF
TGCGCCAGCAGCCAAACGCTAGCAACTGAGCAGTTCTTC
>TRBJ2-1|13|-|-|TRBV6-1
CASSSGSRNEQFF
TGTGCCAGCAGTTCCGGGAGCAGAAATGAGCAGTTCTTC
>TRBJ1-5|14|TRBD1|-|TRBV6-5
CASRKAGGHQPQHF
TGTGCCAGCAGGAAAGCAGGGGGACATCAGCCCCAGCATTTT
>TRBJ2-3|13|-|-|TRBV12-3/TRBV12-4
CASSPHGTDTQYF
TGTGCCAGCAGTCCGCATGGCACAGATACGCAGTATTTT
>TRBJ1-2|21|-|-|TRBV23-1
CASSASRLPTGNGRANYGYTF
TGCGCCAGCAGTGCAAGCCGCTTACCAACAGGGAATGGGAGAGCTAACTATGGCTACACCTTC
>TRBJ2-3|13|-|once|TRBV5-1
CASSLQGTDTQYF
TGCGCCAGCAGCTTGCAGGGCACAGATACGCAGTATTTT
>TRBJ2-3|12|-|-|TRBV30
CAWSVRTDTQYF
TGTGCCTGGAGTGTACGAACAGATACGCAGTATTTT
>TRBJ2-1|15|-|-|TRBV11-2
CASSLVLDPPYEQFF
TGTGCCAGCAGCTTAGTGCTGGACCCGCCGTATGAGCAGTTCTTC
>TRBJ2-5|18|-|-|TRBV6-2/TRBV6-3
CASSYSVVSDRRSGTQYF
TGTGCCAGCAGTTACTCGGTAGTATCGGACAGACGGTCGGGGACCCAGTACTTC
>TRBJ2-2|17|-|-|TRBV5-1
CASSLVAQRKNTGELFF
TGCGCCAGCAGCTTGGTAGCGCAGAGGAAGAACACCGGGGAGCTGTTTTTT